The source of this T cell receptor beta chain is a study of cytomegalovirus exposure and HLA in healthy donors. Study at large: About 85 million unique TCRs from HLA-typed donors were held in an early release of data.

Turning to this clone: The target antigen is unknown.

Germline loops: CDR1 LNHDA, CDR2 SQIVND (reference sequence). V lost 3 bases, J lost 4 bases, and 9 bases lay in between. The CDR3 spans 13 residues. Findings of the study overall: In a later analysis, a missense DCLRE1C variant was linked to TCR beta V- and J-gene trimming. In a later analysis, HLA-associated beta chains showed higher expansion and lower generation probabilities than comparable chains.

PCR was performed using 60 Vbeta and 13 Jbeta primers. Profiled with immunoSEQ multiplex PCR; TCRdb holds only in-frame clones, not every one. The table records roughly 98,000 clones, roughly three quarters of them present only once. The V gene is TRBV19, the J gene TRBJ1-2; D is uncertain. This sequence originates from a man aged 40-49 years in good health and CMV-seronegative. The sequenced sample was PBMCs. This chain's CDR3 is CASSMRLSYGYTF. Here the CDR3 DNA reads TGTGCCAGTAGTATGAGGCTTAGCTATGGCTACACCTTC.